A selection of T cell receptor beta chains follows, all from one sample in a study of molecular identifiers for immune sequencing clone quantification. TCRdb passed the PCR reads through MiXCR, listing each CDR3 protein once. The sample has fewer than 350,000 distinct CDR3 sequences; 24% are singletons. Sequenced input: naive CD8+ T cells from blood, with Jurkat cell RNA spiked in. All receptors derive from a human donor in good health. Some libraries in this study had Jurkat cell RNA spiked in. The CDR3 runs from the conserved cysteine through the conserved F or W. Fields, in order: V gene, D gene, clone size, J gene, CDR3 DNA, CDR3 protein. The D gene is left open where the match is weak. A clone size is listed for some rows: how often the clone was seen (once, few, many), or a class if it is expanded.

v_gene: TRBV7-6; d_gene: TRBD1; abundance: NA; j_gene: TRBJ1-1; CDR3nt: TGTGCCAGCGGCCCTCAGACAGGGGTGGACACTGAAGCTTTCTTT; CDR3aa: CASGPQTGVDTEAFF
v_gene: TRBV6-5; d_gene: TRBD2; abundance: few; j_gene: TRBJ2-3; CDR3nt: TGTGCCAGCAGTTACGGGGGGAGGGTACGCACAGATACGCAGTATTTT; CDR3aa: CASSYGGRVRTDTQYF
v_gene: TRBV20-1; d_gene: NA; abundance: few; j_gene: TRBJ1-5; CDR3nt: TGCAGTGCTAGAAGCGTCAATGGAGATCAGCCCCAGCATTTT; CDR3aa: CSARSVNGDQPQHF
v_gene: TRBV24-1; d_gene: TRBD2; abundance: many; j_gene: TRBJ2-3; CDR3nt: TGTGCCACCTCGGAAGCGAGCGGGATCTCAGATACGCAGTATTTT; CDR3aa: CATSEASGISDTQYF
v_gene: TRBV28; d_gene: NA; abundance: many; j_gene: TRBJ2-7; CDR3nt: TGTGCCAGCACCCAACGTGAGCTAGAGTGGAACGAGCAGTACTTC; CDR3aa: CASTQRELEWNEQYF
v_gene: TRBV6-2/TRBV6-3; d_gene: NA; abundance: NA; j_gene: TRBJ2-6; CDR3nt: TGTGCCAGCAGTTACTCGGGACTCTCTGGGGCCAACGTCCTGACTTTC; CDR3aa: CASSYSGLSGANVLTF
v_gene: TRBV4-1; d_gene: TRBD1; abundance: once; j_gene: TRBJ1-2; CDR3nt: TGCGCCAGCAGCCAAGATCGATCCTCCCCAGGGGGGCTGGGATATGGCTACACCTTC; CDR3aa: CASSQDRSSPGGLGYGYTF
v_gene: TRBV28; d_gene: NA; abundance: few; j_gene: TRBJ2-5; CDR3nt: TGTGCCAGCAGTGCTGACATGGAGGCGACCCAGTACTTC; CDR3aa: CASSADMEATQYF
v_gene: TRBV7-9; d_gene: TRBD2; abundance: NA; j_gene: TRBJ2-1; CDR3nt: TGTGCCAGCAGCTTAGTACCAGCGGGAGGGACGAATGAGCAGTTCTTC; CDR3aa: CASSLVPAGGTNEQFF
v_gene: TRBV4-3; d_gene: NA; abundance: NA; j_gene: TRBJ1-1; CDR3nt: TGCGCCAGCAGCCCCGACTTGACAACGAACACTGAAGCTTTCTTT; CDR3aa: CASSPDLTTNTEAFF
v_gene: TRBV24-1; d_gene: NA; abundance: many; j_gene: TRBJ2-3; CDR3nt: TGTGCCACCAGTGATTGGACGGAAAGCACAGATACGCAGTATTTT; CDR3aa: CATSDWTESTDTQYF
v_gene: TRBV7-9; d_gene: NA; abundance: few; j_gene: TRBJ2-2; CDR3nt: TGTACCAGCAGCTTAGTTGGTTCTGCCCCAACCGGGGAGCTGTTTTTT; CDR3aa: CTSSLVGSAPTGELFF
v_gene: TRBV12-3/TRBV12-4; d_gene: NA; abundance: NA; j_gene: TRBJ2-5; CDR3nt: TGTGCCAGCAGTATCCCTGGGTCTCAGGGAGGAGGTATGGAGACCCAGTACTTC; CDR3aa: CASSIPGSQGGGMETQYF
v_gene: TRBV10-3; d_gene: NA; abundance: NA; j_gene: TRBJ2-1; CDR3nt: TGTGCCATCAGGCCCGGGGCCTACAATGAGCAGTTCTTC; CDR3aa: CAIRPGAYNEQFF
v_gene: TRBV28; d_gene: NA; abundance: NA; j_gene: TRBJ2-1; CDR3nt: TGTGCCAGCAGGGGGGGGGACAGGTCCTACAATGAGCAGTTCTTC; CDR3aa: CASRGGDRSYNEQFF
v_gene: TRBV27; d_gene: TRBD1; abundance: NA; j_gene: TRBJ2-7; CDR3nt: TGTGCCAGCAGGGAGGGACAGGGATTTAACGAGCAGTACTTC; CDR3aa: CASREGQGFNEQYF
v_gene: TRBV29-1; d_gene: TRBD1; abundance: few; j_gene: TRBJ2-3; CDR3nt: TGCAGCGTTCACACTGGACAGGGATCGCCAGATACGCAGTATTTT; CDR3aa: CSVHTGQGSPDTQYF
v_gene: TRBV14; d_gene: NA; abundance: NA; j_gene: TRBJ2-7; CDR3nt: TGTGCCAGCAGCTCGTTAACGGGGGCCTACGAGCAGTGCTTC; CDR3aa: CASSSLTGAYEQCF
v_gene: TRBV27; d_gene: TRBD2; abundance: few; j_gene: TRBJ2-3; CDR3nt: TGTGCCAGCAGTAGACTAGCGGCCACTTTCACAGATACGCAGTATTTT; CDR3aa: CASSRLAATFTDTQYF
v_gene: TRBV7-2; d_gene: TRBD2; abundance: many; j_gene: TRBJ2-7; CDR3nt: TGTGCCAGCAGCCGAGAGCCTAGCGGGGGGTTCTACGAGCAGTACTTC; CDR3aa: CASSREPSGGFYEQYF
v_gene: TRBV7-9; d_gene: NA; abundance: NA; j_gene: TRBJ1-6; CDR3nt: TGTGCCAGCAGCGACAGCCCCGCCGCCGCGCGATCACCCCTCCACTTT; CDR3aa: CASSDSPAAARSPLHF
v_gene: TRBV30; d_gene: TRBD2; abundance: few; j_gene: TRBJ2-7; CDR3nt: TGTGCCTGGAGCCCGGGGCTAGCGGGAGCGGAGCAGTACTTC; CDR3aa: CAWSPGLAGAEQYF
v_gene: TRBV30; d_gene: TRBD1; abundance: NA; j_gene: TRBJ2-7; CDR3nt: TGTGCCTGGAGTCGGGGACAGGGGGCACCCGAGCAGTACTTC; CDR3aa: CAWSRGQGAPEQYF
v_gene: TRBV29-1; d_gene: NA; abundance: NA; j_gene: TRBJ2-7; CDR3nt: TGCAGCGCCCTCGACATCTACTACGAGCAGTACTTC; CDR3aa: CSALDIYYEQYF
v_gene: TRBV30; d_gene: NA; abundance: many; j_gene: TRBJ2-7; CDR3nt: TGTGCCTGGAGTCCGTTGGGGGACCCCCGGTCCTACGAGCAGTACTTC; CDR3aa: CAWSPLGDPRSYEQYF
v_gene: TRBV11-2; d_gene: NA; abundance: NA; j_gene: TRBJ2-5; CDR3nt: TGTGCCAGCAGCTTAGGGACTCTACGGTTGGAGACCCAGTACTTC; CDR3aa: CASSLGTLRLETQYF
v_gene: TRBV11-2; d_gene: TRBD2; abundance: NA; j_gene: TRBJ2-1; CDR3nt: TGTGGCAGCAGCGTGGGGCGGGGGGCCTACAATGAGCAGTTCTTC; CDR3aa: CGSSVGRGAYNEQFF
v_gene: TRBV27; d_gene: TRBD2; abundance: NA; j_gene: TRBJ2-7; CDR3nt: TGTGCCAGCAGGGAGATAGCGGGGGGCTCCTACGAGCAGTACTTC; CDR3aa: CASREIAGGSYEQYF
v_gene: TRBV12-3/TRBV12-4; d_gene: NA; abundance: few; j_gene: TRBJ2-2; CDR3nt: TGTGCCAGCAGACCCGGACAGAACACCGGGGAGCTGTTTTTT; CDR3aa: CASRPGQNTGELFF
v_gene: TRBV25-1; d_gene: NA; abundance: many; j_gene: TRBJ2-6; CDR3nt: TGTGCCAGCAGTGTTGGGGCCAACGTCCTGACTTTC; CDR3aa: CASSVGANVLTF
v_gene: TRBV19; d_gene: TRBD1; abundance: many; j_gene: TRBJ1-5; CDR3nt: TGTGCCAGTAGTCCCCACGGGACAGGGGTCAATCAGCCCCAGCATTTT; CDR3aa: CASSPHGTGVNQPQHF
v_gene: TRBV7-6; d_gene: TRBD2; abundance: few; j_gene: TRBJ2-1; CDR3nt: TGTGCCAGCAGTTCGATAGCGGGTAGCTCCTACAATGAGCAGTTCTTC; CDR3aa: CASSSIAGSSYNEQFF
v_gene: TRBV13; d_gene: TRBD2; abundance: few; j_gene: TRBJ2-2; CDR3nt: TGTGCCAGCAGCTCGACTAGCGAGAACACCGGGGAGCTGTTTTTT; CDR3aa: CASSSTSENTGELFF
v_gene: TRBV7-9; d_gene: TRBD1; abundance: NA; j_gene: TRBJ2-1; CDR3nt: TGTGCCAGCAGCTCTACCCGGGACAGGACCTACAATGAGCGGTACTTC; CDR3aa: CASSSTRDRTYNERYF
v_gene: TRBV7-6; d_gene: NA; abundance: NA; j_gene: TRBJ2-5; CDR3nt: TGTGCCAGCAGCTTAGAGTCGACTGCCCAAGAGACCCAGTACTTC; CDR3aa: CASSLESTAQETQYF